Presented here are 7 T cell receptor beta chains from one specimen sequenced in a study of T cells in Graves' hyperthyroidism and ophthalmopathy. Amplification of TCR beta CDR3 regions used RNA as the template. HTBI primers drove first-round RT-PCR of the TCR CDR3. One entry per CDR3 protein results from TCRdb running MiXCR on the multiplex PCR reads. The sample carries 490,000 or so distinct CDR3 sequences, 16% recorded once. Sequenced material: blood. All receptors come from a young woman with Graves' ophthalmopathy.

V is TRBV20-1 and J is TRBJ2-1; unclear D gene. CDR3 size: 15 residues. CDR1 is DFQATT, CDR2 SNEGSKA, per germline (reference sequence). V was clipped by 0 bases and J by 3 bases, with 12 bases between them. This CDR3 is CSARDRYINYNEQFF. For the CDR3, the DNA is TGCAGTGCTAGAGACAGATATATTAACTACAATGAGCAGTTCTTC.

Ten or more counts support this clonotype. This chain uses TRBV28 with TRBJ2-1; possible D gene TRBD2, 6 bases. V lost 3 bases and J lost 8, with 17 bases in between. CDR1 is MDHEN and CDR2 is SYDVKM in the germline V gene. This CDR3 region has 15 residues. The CDR3 loop reads CASSFPRGGEDEQFF. CDR3 in DNA: TGTGCCAGCAGTTTCCCCCGAGGAGGGGAGGATGAGCAGTTCTTC.

For this clonotype: A much more abundant neighbour one base away suggests this may be a read error. The V call is TRBV7-2, the J call TRBJ1-1; no definite D call. Looked up from germline, CDR1 is SGHTA and CDR2 is FQGNSA. The CDR3 length is 13 residues. The CDR3 DNA reads as TGTGCCAGCAGGGACGGCTTGAACACTGAAGCTTCCTTT. Its translation is CASRDGLNTEASF.

In its sample, this clonotype was seen many times. The chain carries TRBV18 and TRBJ2-4; D call uncertain. Germline CDR1 KGHSH, CDR2 LQKENI. Trimming removed 3 bases from V and 5 bases from J, with 14 bases in between. CDR3 length: 15 amino acids. The DNA of the CDR3 is TGTGCCAGCTCACCGATCCTCAGCGCTGAAAACATTCAGTACTTC. Translated: CASSPILSAENIQYF.

This clonotype was observed many times. CDR3 protein: CASSLGAGGPSDTQYF. The CDR3 DNA is TGTGCCAGCAGCTTAGGGGCGGGAGGGCCCTCAGATACGCAGTATTTT. V is TRBV7-6 and J is TRBJ2-3; 9 positions agree with TRBD2. The CDR3 runs 16 residues. Per germline, CDR1 SGHVS and CDR2 FNYEAQ. V was pared by 1 base and J by 4 bases, with 6 bases of the junction left unmatched.

This clonotype has at least ten counts. The rearrangement links TRBV11-2 to TRBJ2-7; tentative D call: TRBD2 (6 bases). CDR1 SGHAT and CDR2 FQNNGV come from the germline V gene. Deletions cut 5 bases from V and 5 bases from J, with 10 bases between. The CDR3 is 12 amino acids. CDR3 sequence: CASSIGTDEQYF. The DNA for the CDR3 is TGTGCCAGCAGCATAGGGACTGACGAGCAGTACTTC.

A note on this clonotype: The junction differs from germline at one of its ends, possibly a read error. The chain combines TRBV11-1 with TRBJ1-2, with TRBD1 as a possible D gene (5 bases). CDR3 length equals 15 residues. Per the germline V gene, CDR1 is SGHAT and CDR2 is FQDESV (reference sequence). DNA of the CDR3: TGTGCCAGCAGCCTTGGACAAGGAGCTCACTATGGCCACACCTTC. Translated: CASSLGQGAHYGHTF.